This T cell receptor (beta chain) was identified in a study of blood T cells in healthy people across ages. This clonotype occurred a few times. Its antigen is still unknown. One junction end does not reproduce the germline sequence, and a read error may be involved. Peripheral blood was drawn, around 9.3 milliliters per donor. Looked up from germline, CDR1 is SGHRS and CDR2 is YFSETQ. The CDR3 totals 15 residues. Alongside a J-beta primer mix, a sample-barcoded 5' primer served in a second PCR lasting roughly 7 to 12 cycles. Each cDNA molecule was tagged by a template-switch adaptor that had 12 random nucleotides. TCRdb recomputed calls from the 5' RACE reads with MiXCR, one row per CDR3 protein. Of roughly 800,000 distinct CDR3 sequences in the sample, roughly 60% were seen once. Notes on the study in general: CMV status of donors was not determined, possibly confounding expanded clonotype changes. Among long-lived donors, naive CD4+ cells were more numerous and diversity higher than in aged donors.

This rearrangement joins TRBV5-1 to TRBJ2-6; tentatively, D is TRBD2 (5 bases). Sequencing was performed on blood. This receptor was identified in a man under 40 in good health. CDR3 sequence (DNA): TGTGCCAGCAGTTCTACCGGGGCTGGGGCCAACGTCCTGACTTTC. Amino acids: CASSSTGAGANVLTF. Based on the CDR3 plus reference TRBV5-1 and TRBJ2-6, the full variable domain is KAGVTQTPRYLIKTRGQQVTLSCSPISGHRSVSWYQQTPGQGLQFLFEYFSETQRNKGNFPGRFSGRQFSNSRSEMNVSTLELGDSALYLCASSSTGAGANVLTFGAGSRLTVL.